These T cell receptor beta chains were read from a single sample in a study of T cells in Graves' hyperthyroidism and ophthalmopathy. Each CDR3 protein is one row after TCRdb ran MiXCR on the multiplex PCR reads. The sample lists about 840,000 distinct CDR3 sequences, roughly 37% seen once, with 8% to 9% in the top ten. The sample was blood. Receptor source: a man between 18 and 35 years old with Graves' hyperthyroidism. Each CDR3 is given without its conserved first and last residue. Fields, in order: J gene, V gene, D gene, CDR3 protein. A D gene is named only where the DNA matches it firmly.

TRBJ2-7 | TRBV20-1 | NA | SAGLSGPPPNEQY
TRBJ1-2 | TRBV2 | TRBD1 | ASSERGQGIYGYT
TRBJ1-2 | TRBV11-1 | NA | ASSPDSSNYGYT
TRBJ1-1 | TRBV19 | TRBD1 | ASSFRDSEAF
TRBJ2-5 | TRBV25-1 | TRBD2 | ASRGAGGEETQY
TRBJ1-5 | TRBV10-3 | NA | ASSGNQPQH
TRBJ2-5 | TRBV7-8 | TRBD1 | ASSDTDRGAGGRQETQY
TRBJ2-7 | TRBV12-3/TRBV12-4 | NA | ASSFGQRSYEQY
TRBJ2-5 | TRBV2 | NA | ASSRAAGFQETQY
TRBJ1-5 | TRBV24-1 | NA | ATSEPPDGVTTLNQPQH
TRBJ2-7 | TRBV7-3 | NA | ASSQASITYEQY
TRBJ2-7 | TRBV9 | NA | ASSGRDGYYEQY
TRBJ1-2 | TRBV12-3/TRBV12-4 | TRBD1 | ASRGAGGIYGYT
TRBJ1-6 | TRBV9 | NA | ASSPRTANSPLH
TRBJ2-2 | TRBV11-1 | TRBD2 | ASSFRGLAGGPTGELF
TRBJ2-7 | TRBV29-1 | TRBD1 | SAARTGRYEQY
TRBJ1-5 | TRBV25-1 | TRBD1 | ASSESGTGGNRPQH
TRBJ1-2 | TRBV15 | NA | ATSRDLGGGDPYGYT
TRBJ2-7 | TRBV20-1 | NA | SVFGLIYEQY
TRBJ2-2 | TRBV7-9 | NA | AGSFYGAGVTGELF
TRBJ2-2 | TRBV6-1 | TRBD2 | ASSSHRSGRLSSAGELF
TRBJ1-2 | TRBV6-1 | NA | ASSVGREGYT
TRBJ1-4 | TRBV11-2 | NA | ASSTLREGNEKLF
TRBJ2-7 | TRBV7-6 | NA | ASSSVAGAVYEQY
TRBJ1-1 | TRBV5-1 | NA | ASSYYPLDEAF
TRBJ2-7 | TRBV3-1 | NA | ASSQGAGPGQY
TRBJ2-2 | TRBV19 | TRBD2 | ATRTSQSNTGELF
TRBJ2-5 | TRBV7-2 | TRBD2 | ASSLREGETQY
TRBJ1-1 | TRBV7-9 | TRBD1 | ASSSDRTTEAF
TRBJ1-1 | TRBV2 | NA | ASSGQGYTEAF
TRBJ2-2 | TRBV10-3 | NA | ASSYGTSGELF
TRBJ1-1 | TRBV7-9 | NA | ASSLEKGGNTEAF
TRBJ2-5 | TRBV3-1 | TRBD2 | AGSPGWAGEETQY
TRBJ1-4 | TRBV20-1 | NA | SAVSFRELKEKLF
TRBJ1-1 | TRBV2 | NA | ASVDPGLNTEAF
TRBJ2-5 | TRBV20-1 | NA | SAREAERGKETQY